In its sample, the clone carrying this TCR beta chain is medium-sized. Its antigen is currently unknown. This specimen comes from a study of read filtering for tumor transcriptome and immune sequencing. Study-level background: The cohort had about 16 men and about 15 women aged roughly 47 to 85, mean about 70 years. Whole-study results and caveats: Single-read clonotypes: about 81.9% of IR-seq clonotypes (around 3.4% of reads), about 75% of RNA-seq clonotypes (44.6% of reads).

The germline V gene has CDR1 DFQATT and CDR2 SNEGSKA (reference sequence). Trimming took 0 bases from V and 12 from J, leaving 12 bases between them. This CDR3 is built from 12 residues. This library used around 400 ng RNA and molecular barcoded adaptors spanning alpha/delta and beta/gamma chains. TCRdb independently ran MiXCR on the reads; one entry per CDR3 protein. The sample shows about 46,000 distinct CDR3 sequences, roughly 12% of them seen only once. The V gene is TRBV20-1, the J gene TRBJ2-1, with D uncertain. The TCR comes from a donor at least 40 years old with multiple myeloma. The sample consisted of a population of CD138-negative cells sorted from bone marrow. The CDR3 sequence is CSAREGSLSQFF. The CDR3 DNA reads TGCAGTGCTAGAGAAGGGTCGCTTTCGCAGTTCTTC.